This T cell receptor beta chain was sequenced in a study of cytomegalovirus exposure and HLA in healthy donors. Researchers ran the PCR with 60 Vbeta and 13 Jbeta primers. Sequencing used immunoSEQ multiplex PCR; TCRdb keeps in-frame clones, though not all of them. The sample lists 200,000 or so clones, approximately 80% occurring once. Study results and limitations: TCR beta sequences reportedly predicted most subjects' HLA-A and HLA-B alleles accurately. Using a false discovery rate of 0.05, a later analysis showed that 16,000 or so TCR beta sequences were associated with HLA alleles. Judged likely to be a sequencing artifact was a cluster of highly shared sequence variants.

In the case of this clone: Its specificity is not known. Other DNA sequences in the same sample also yield this CDR3.

Trimming removed 2 bases from V and 4 bases from J, with 11 bases in between. The germline gives CDR1 MNHNY, CDR2 SVGAGI (reference sequence). The CDR3 has 14 amino acids. Material: PBMCs. J is TRBJ1-2 and V is TRBV6-6; TRBD1 is a possible D gene (6 bases). This receptor was taken from a girl between 10 and 17 years old in good health and CMV-seronegative. The CDR3 here is CASSYTTGSYGYTF. CDR3 in DNA: TGTGCCAGCAGTTACACCACAGGGAGCTATGGCTACACCTTC.